This T cell receptor beta chain was sequenced during a study of OX40 agonist ivuxolimab in advanced cancers. Background on the study: Averaging approximately 60 years in age, with a range of roughly 20 to 80, the cohort was around 85% male.

Germline CDR1 and CDR2: SGHTA and FQGNSA. The V and J ends lost 6 bases and 7 bases, in that order; junction bases with no gene match: 5. This CDR3 region has 14 residues. The repertoire was sequenced with immunoSEQ multiplex PCR; TCRdb's copy has only in-frame clones and lacks some. The table records about 59,000 clones, 84% of them present only once. The receptor was isolated from an adult with an advanced solid tumor such as melanoma, head and neck, liver or kidney cancer. V usage is TRBV7-2 and J usage is TRBJ2-1; 11 bases align to TRBD2. The input for sequencing was CD4+ or CD8+ T cells sorted from blood, taken in a trial of the OX40 agonist ivuxolimab. The CDR3 protein is CASRVAGGSNEQFF. CDR3 nucleotide sequence: TGTGCCAGCAGAGTAGCGGGAGGGTCAAATGAGCAGTTCTTC.